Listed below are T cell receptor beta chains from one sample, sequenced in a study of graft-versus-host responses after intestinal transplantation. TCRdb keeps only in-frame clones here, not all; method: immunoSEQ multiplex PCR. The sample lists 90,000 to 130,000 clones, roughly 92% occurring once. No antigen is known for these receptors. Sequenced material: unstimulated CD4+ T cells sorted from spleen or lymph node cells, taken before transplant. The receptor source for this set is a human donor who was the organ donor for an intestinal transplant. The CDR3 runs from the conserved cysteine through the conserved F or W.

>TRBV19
CASSIRVAGGWEQYF
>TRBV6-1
CATKHGGRTDTQYF
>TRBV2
CASSTRVGGSNEQFF
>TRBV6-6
CASSYSTGNTEAFF
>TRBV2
CATKGGINEKLFF
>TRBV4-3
CASSQEGGDQPQHF
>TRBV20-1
CSARGNEQYF
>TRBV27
CASRRDRFSYEQYF
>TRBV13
CASSFYRGEAFF
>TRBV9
CASSASVGSSSYNEQFF
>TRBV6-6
CASHPKGRWNTEAFF
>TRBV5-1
CASSLEGNYGYTF
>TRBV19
CASSIDRGVTGELFF
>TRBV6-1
CASSDGLAGTGELFF
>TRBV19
CASSAGVRTDTQYF
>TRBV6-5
CASSPGQANQPQHF
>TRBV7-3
CASSLNAGSTDTQYF
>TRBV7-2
CASSLKSMRTGPFTGELFF
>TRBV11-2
CASSLGRQGFSNQPQHF
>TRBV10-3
CAIGQGNQPQHF
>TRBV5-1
CASTERASGISYNEQFF
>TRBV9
CASSQNRNGPGGDGYTF
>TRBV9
CASSVGAGHNEQFF
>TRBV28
CASSSVALTVNEKLFF
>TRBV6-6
CASHGQIDNTQYF
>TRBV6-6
CASSIPGGVSGELFF
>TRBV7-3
CASSQGVTSTDTQYF
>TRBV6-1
CASSGTSGRGTTYEQYF
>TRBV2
CASSGVGGGITDTQYF
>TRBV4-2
CASSQDTSGIQETQYF
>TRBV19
CASSPRSGRTSYEQYF